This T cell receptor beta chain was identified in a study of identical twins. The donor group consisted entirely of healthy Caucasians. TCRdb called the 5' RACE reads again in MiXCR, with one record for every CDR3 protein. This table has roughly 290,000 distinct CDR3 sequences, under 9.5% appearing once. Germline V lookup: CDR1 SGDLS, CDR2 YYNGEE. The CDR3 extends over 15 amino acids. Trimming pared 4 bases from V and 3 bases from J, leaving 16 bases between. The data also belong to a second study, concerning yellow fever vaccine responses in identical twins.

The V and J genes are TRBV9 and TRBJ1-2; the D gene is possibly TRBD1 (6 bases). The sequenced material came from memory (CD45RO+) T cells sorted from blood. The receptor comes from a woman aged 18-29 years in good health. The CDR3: CASSPAPGEDYGYTF. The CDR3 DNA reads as TGTGCCAGCAGCCCTGCCCCAGGGGAAGACTATGGCTACACCTTC.